A single sample gave rise to the 32 T cell receptor beta chains below, sequenced in a study of shared clonotypes between healthy human individuals. Profiling relied on immunoSEQ multiplex PCR, and the TCRdb table lists in-frame clones only, not all of them. This table has 1.6 million or so clones, about 98.5% appearing once. Sequenced input: naive CD4+ T cells sorted from blood. Subset indicated: CD45RA+ positively selected. Receptors originate from a man aged 30 to 45 in good health.

The chain joins TRBV7-9 to TRBJ2-2; D remains unclear. This CDR3 contains 13 residues. CDR1 and CDR2 from the germline V gene are SEHNR and FQNEAQ (reference sequence). Trimming left V 5 bases short and J 5 bases short, with 9 bases between. This CDR3 is CASSVTETGELFF. In nucleotides, the CDR3 is TGTGCCAGCAGCGTTACAGAGACCGGGGAGCTGTTTTTT.

The gene calls are TRBV7-9 and TRBJ1-4; TRBD1 might be the D (5 bases). CDR1 and CDR2 (germline): SEHNR, FQNEAQ (reference sequence). Trimming stripped 4 bases from V and 8 bases from J, with 14 bases between. The CDR3 covers 14 residues. Here the CDR3 reads CASSSVGTREKLFF. The CDR3 DNA sequence: TGTGCCAGCAGCTCGGTGGGGACCCGGGAAAAACTGTTTTTT.

CDR3 sequence (DNA): TGCGCCAGCAGCCCCCGCCCGAGACAGGGGAGGGTTAATGAAAAACTGTTTTTT. Translation: CASSPRPRQGRVNEKLFF. The chain links TRBV5-1 to TRBJ1-4; TRBD1 matches at 8 bases. V shed 4 bases, J shed 4 bases, and the junction held 15 bases outside the gene matches. The germline V gene has CDR1 SGHRS and CDR2 YFSETQ. CDR3 length: 18 residues.

This chain joins TRBV6-5 and TRBJ2-1; 10 nucleotides agree with TRBD2. The CDR3 spans 16 residues. Germline CDR1 reads MNHEY; CDR2 reads SVGAGI. Trimming took 1 base from V and 10 from J; bases not matched to a gene: 10. For the CDR3, the DNA is TGTGCCAGCAGTTACTTTGGACTAGCGGCCCTCGGAGAGCAGTTCTTC. Protein product: CASSYFGLAALGEQFF.

Concerning this clone: At one of its ends the junction is not consistent with the germline gene, which may arise from a read error. CDR3 DNA sequence: TGCAGCATTGAAGATTATGGCTACACCTTC. Residues: CSIEDYGYTF. The rearrangement links TRBV29-1 to TRBJ1-2; unclear D gene. The CDR3 has 10 amino acids. Germline V CDR1 and CDR2: SQVTM, ANQGSEA.

The chain links TRBV6-6 to TRBJ1-2; D is ambiguous. There are 15 residues in the CDR3. V lost 0 bases and J 4 bases, leaving 12 bases between the germline ends. The germline CDR1 and CDR2 sequences are MNHNY and SVGAGI (reference sequence). In DNA, the CDR3 is TGTGCCAGCAGTTACTCTCTGACCCTAAGCTATGGCTACACCTTC. Its translation: CASSYSLTLSYGYTF.

The rearrangement uses TRBV7-2 and TRBJ2-1; 7 bases are shared with TRBD2. The CDR3 loop spans 13 amino acids. J was trimmed by 4 bases and V by 8 bases; bases with no gene match: 5. CDR1 is SGHTA and CDR2 is FQGNSA in the germline V gene. DNA for the CDR3: TGTGCCAGCGGCGGGAGACTTTACAATGAGCAGTTCTTC. It specifies CASGGRLYNEQFF.

The chain couples TRBV2 to TRBJ2-3; weak D call: TRBD1 (5 bases). Trimming shortened V by 8 bases and J by 2 bases, and 14 bases separated the two germline ends. The CDR3 consists of 14 residues. CDR1 is SNHLY and CDR2 is FYNNEI in the germline V gene. The chain's CDR3 is CASFRQTHTDTQYF. The CDR3, as DNA: TGTGCCAGCTTTCGACAGACCCACACAGATACGCAGTATTTT. Together with reference TRBV2 and TRBJ2-3, the CDR3 gives the full variable domain: EPEVTQTPSHQVTQMGQEVILRCVPISNHLYFYWYRQILGQKVEFLVSFYNNEISEKSEIFDDQFSVERPDGSNFTLKIRSTKLEDSAMYFCASFRQTHTDTQYFGPGTRLTVL.

This sequence joins TRBV5-1 and TRBJ2-1, with 7 bases fitting TRBD1. The junction had 2 bases not matched to a gene; V was cut back by 0 bases and J by 8 bases. The CDR3 runs to 13 residues. Per germline, CDR1 SGHRS and CDR2 YFSETQ. For the CDR3, the DNA is TGCGCCAGCAGCTTGGATCAGGGGGATGAGCAGTTCTTC. It encodes CASSLDQGDEQFF.

The chain carries TRBV9 and TRBJ2-1, with 7 bases fitting TRBD2. The CDR3 length is 15 residues. J lost 7 bases, V lost 0 bases, and 7 bases had no gene match. Germline CDR1 is SGDLS and CDR2 is YYNGEE. CDR3 nucleotides: TGTGCCAGCAGCGTAGATCCTAGCGGACAAAATGAGCAGTTCTTC. Its translation: CASSVDPSGQNEQFF.

This chain links TRBV5-1 with TRBJ2-3, with TRBD1 as a possible D gene (5 bases). In germline, CDR1 is SGHRS, CDR2 YFSETQ. The CDR3 totals 13 residues. V dropped 4 bases and J dropped 6 bases, with 12 bases sitting between them. DNA for the CDR3: TGCGCCAGCAGCCTCCTAAGGGGTGATACGCAGTATTTT. Protein product: CASSLLRGDTQYF.

Comment on this clone: Likely a read error: the CDR3 ends without its conserved phenylalanine or tryptophan. No DNA is shown, since the ends of the CDR3 on it are uncertain; the CDR3 is the one TCRdb lists. This chain connects TRBV20-1 to TRBJ2-3; no check of the table's D call, TRBD2, against the DNA was made. Germline loops: CDR1 DFQATT, CDR2 SNEGSKA (reference sequence). The CDR3 is made up of 9 amino acids, end residues included. CDR3 sequence: CSPALAGVS.

V gene TRBV5-1 combines with J gene TRBJ1-1, with TRBD1 as a possible D gene (5 bases). The CDR3 loop spans 15 amino acids. The germline V and J ends were trimmed by 3 bases and 1 base, with 13 bases remaining between them. From germline, CDR1 is SGHRS and CDR2 YFSETQ. In nucleotides, the CDR3 is TGCGCCAGCAGCTCGGGACTTTCACAGAACACTGAAGCTTTCTTT. Protein product: CASSSGLSQNTEAFF.

This clone was recorded only once. V usage is TRBV15 and J usage is TRBJ2-7, with D uncertain. CDR3 length: 15 residues. The V and J ends lost 0 bases and 1 base respectively, with 10 bases between them. Germline CDR1 is LNHNV and CDR2 is YYDKDF (reference sequence). CDR3 bases: TGTGCCACCAGCAGAGAAGGCGGTATGTCCTACGAGCAGTACTTC. Its protein is CATSREGGMSYEQYF.

The chain is built from TRBV7-9 and TRBJ1-2; D unclear. Germline-derived CDR1 and CDR2 are SEHNR and FQNEAQ (reference sequence). This CDR3 spans 14 amino acids. V lost 5 bases, J lost 7 bases, and 17 bases lay in between. For the CDR3, the DNA is TGTGCCAGCAGCCCGACCACCGACTTGGTTGGCTACACCTTC. Its translation is CASSPTTDLVGYTF.

This clone appeared once. The V and J genes are TRBV30 and TRBJ2-2; D is undetermined. Looked up from germline, CDR1 is GTSNPN and CDR2 is SVGIG (reference sequence). The CDR3 spans 13 residues. V lost 0 bases to trimming and J lost 4 bases, with 6 bases between them. CDR3 residues: CAWSVWATGELFF. DNA for the CDR3: TGTGCCTGGAGTGTTTGGGCCACCGGGGAGCTGTTTTTT.

The chain is built from TRBV5-1 and TRBJ1-1; 7 nucleotides line up with TRBD1. This CDR3 comprises 16 residues. The V segment lost 1 base and the J segment 3 bases; nucleotides outside the gene matches: 9. Germline-derived CDR1 and CDR2 are SGHRS and YFSETQ. The CDR3 loop is CASSLTGDYGDTEAFF. CDR3 bases: TGCGCCAGCAGCTTGACAGGGGACTATGGGGACACTGAAGCTTTCTTT. The full variable domain, in which reference TRBV5-1 and TRBJ1-1 provide the parts outside the CDR3, is KAGVTQTPRYLIKTRGQQVTLSCSPISGHRSVSWYQQTPGQGLQFLFEYFSETQRNKGNFPGRFSGRQFSNSRSEMNVSTLELGDSALYLCASSLTGDYGDTEAFFGQGTRLTVV.

This clone was observed a single time. The J gene is TRBJ1-4, the V gene TRBV19; possibly TRBD1 for D (5 bases). The CDR3 sequence is 15 residues long. The germline V gene has CDR1 LNHDA and CDR2 SQIVND (reference sequence). V lost 5 bases and J lost 7, with 17 bases in between. Here the CDR3 reads CASSDHLGRGEKLFF. Written as DNA, the CDR3 is TGTGCCAGTAGTGACCACCTGGGGCGAGGTGAAAAACTGTTTTTT.

As concerns this clone: Distinct nucleotide sequences in the sample also encode this CDR3. The genes are TRBV9 and TRBJ2-5; D is uncertain. V was pared by 0 bases and J by 2 bases, with 5 bases between. Germline CDR1 and CDR2: SGDLS and YYNGEE. This CDR3 region has 13 residues. In DNA, the CDR3 is TGTGCCAGCAGCGTAGATCCTCAAGAGACCCAGTACTTC. This encodes CASSVDPQETQYF. The complete variable domain, with remaining parts taken from reference TRBV9 and TRBJ2-5, reads DSGVTQTPKHLITATGQRVTLRCSPRSGDLSVYWYQQSLDQGLQFLIQYYNGEERAKGNILERFSAQQFPDLHSELNLSSLELGDSALYFCASSVDPQETQYFGPGTRLLVL.

This chain joins TRBV11-2 and TRBJ2-1, with TRBD2 identical over 10 bases. Trimming took 1 base from V and 4 from J; bases not matched to a gene: 13. Germline lookup yields CDR1 SGHAT and CDR2 FQNNGV. This CDR3 spans 19 amino acids. The DNA of the CDR3 is TGTGCCAGCAGCTTAGTAGGTACTAGCGGGATCTGGTCTTACAATGAGCAGTTCTTC. Amino acid sequence: CASSLVGTSGIWSYNEQFF.

The chain combines TRBV7-9 with TRBJ1-5, with 7 positions matching TRBD1. This CDR3 has 15 amino acids. V shed 1 base and J 1 base; nucleotides not matched to a gene: 1. Per germline, CDR1 SEHNR and CDR2 FQNEAQ (reference sequence). In nucleotides, the CDR3 is TGTGCCAGCAGCTTAGAACAGGGGAGCAATCAGCCCCAGCATTTT. Protein product: CASSLEQGSNQPQHF.

The genes are TRBV4-3 and TRBJ1-1; 11 bases are shared with TRBD1. The CDR3 length is 16 residues. From germline, CDR1 is LGHNA and CDR2 YSLEER. V shed 4 bases, J shed 6 bases, and the junction held 10 bases outside the gene matches. The CDR3 nucleotides read TGCGCCAGCAGCCTATATGGCGGGACAGGGGGATCTGAAGCTTTCTTT. This sequence encodes CASSLYGGTGGSEAFF.

This clone was recorded once. The gene calls are TRBV10-3 and TRBJ1-2; no reliable D call. Germline V gives CDR1 ENHRY, CDR2 SYGVKD. The V end was cut by 0 bases, the J end by 5 bases, with 13 bases between. This CDR3 has 15 amino acids. CDR3 coding DNA: TGTGCCATCAGTGAGTCGCTGGGGTTTCAATATGGCTACACCTTC. Translation gives CAISESLGFQYGYTF.

As to this clone: This same CDR3 is encoded by further DNA sequences in the sample. The rearrangement joins TRBV11-3 to TRBJ2-1; 10 bases fit TRBD2. The CDR3 has 15 residues. From germline, CDR1 is SGHNT and CDR2 YENEEA. V lost 4 bases, J lost 2 bases, and 2 bases stayed unmatched. CDR3 coding DNA: TGTGCCAGCAGCTCCCTAGCGGGAGCCTACAATGAGCAGTTCTTC. Encoded protein: CASSSLAGAYNEQFF.

This rearrangement joins TRBV5-1 to TRBJ2-7; D possibly corresponds to TRBD1 (5 bases). The V gene's germline CDR1 is SGHRS and CDR2 YFSETQ. This CDR3 comprises 12 residues. Trimming took off 3 bases at V and 5 bases at J, with 9 bases between the two ends. This chain's CDR3 is CASSSTVDEQYF. In nucleotides, the CDR3 is TGCGCCAGCAGCTCGACAGTAGACGAGCAGTACTTC.

The V and J genes are TRBV7-2 and TRBJ2-1; weak D call: TRBD1 (6 bases). CDR1 and CDR2 (germline): SGHTA, FQGNSA. V lost 5 bases to trimming and J lost 9 bases, with 11 bases between them. This CDR3 region has 12 residues. CDR3 in DNA: TGTGCCAGCAGCGCCCGCAGGGGTGAGCAGTTCTTC. It yields the protein CASSARRGEQFF.

This chain links TRBV30 with TRBJ2-7; TRBD2 agrees at 8 bases. The CDR3 length is 13 residues. Looked up from germline, CDR1 is GTSNPN and CDR2 is SVGIG (reference sequence). Trimming cost V 2 bases and J 6 bases; bases outside gene matches: 6. The CDR3 here is CAWSSSGIPEQYF. The CDR3 nucleotides are TGTGCCTGGAGTAGTAGCGGGATTCCCGAGCAGTACTTC.

The rearrangement joins TRBV11-2 to TRBJ2-1; unclear D gene. Between the trimmed V and J ends, which lost 2 bases and 3 bases, there was a span of 5 bases. CDR3 length equals 13 residues. The germline gives CDR1 SGHAT, CDR2 FQNNGV. CDR3 sequence reads: CASSLIIYNEQFF. The CDR3 nucleotides read TGTGCCAGCAGCTTAATTATCTACAATGAGCAGTTCTTC.

V gene TRBV19 combines with J gene TRBJ2-7; 7 bases match TRBD1. CDR3 length: 14 amino acids. The V gene end was trimmed by 9 bases and the J gene end by 1 base; junction bases not matched to a gene: 9. CDR1 and CDR2 from the germline V gene are LNHDA and SQIVND (reference sequence). CDR3 loop: CASKQGLESYEQYF. The CDR3 coding sequence is TGTGCCAGCAAACAGGGGTTGGAATCCTACGAGCAGTACTTC.

The chain carries TRBV11-2 and TRBJ2-1; no clear D. Germline assignment: CDR1 SGHAT and CDR2 FQNNGV. This CDR3 has 12 residues. The V end was cut by 1 base, the J end by 10 bases, with 8 bases between. As DNA, the CDR3 is TGTGCCAGCAGCTTAGTTGCGGAAGAGCAGTTCTTC. This encodes CASSLVAEEQFF.

The V call is TRBV6-5, the J call TRBJ1-4; perhaps TRBD1 as D (6 bases). The CDR3 has 11 amino acids. V shed 4 bases and J shed 10 bases, with 7 bases lying between them. Germline V lookup: CDR1 MNHEY, CDR2 SVGAGI. In nucleotides, the CDR3 is TGTGCCAGCAGTTTACAGGGAAAACTGTTTTTT. Its protein is CASSLQGKLFF.

J is TRBJ2-7 and V is TRBV10-2; 9 bases fit TRBD2. Germline V lookup: CDR1 WSHSY, CDR2 SAAADI. The CDR3 contains 17 residues. With 8 bases clipped from V and 4 bases from J, the junction kept 18 bases outside the gene matches. The CDR3 bases are TGCGCCAGCTCCATTCCCCCCCGCGGGAGGGCCGTATACGAGCAGTACTTC. Protein product: CASSIPPRGRAVYEQYF.